The present T cell receptor beta chain was sequenced within a study of CD8 T cells in ankylosing spondylitis. MiXCR, run by TCRdb on the 5' RACE reads, gives a single entry per CDR3 protein. This table holds 200,000 to 250,000 distinct CDR3 sequences, 20% to 30% found once. This clonotype has at least ten counts. CDR1 and CDR2 (germline): SGHRS, YFSETQ. Trimming left V 0 bases short and J 1 base short, with 7 bases between. The CDR3 has 15 residues. The chain has TRBV5-1 and TRBJ2-2; D ambiguous. Sequences were obtained from blood, either unsorted or a sorted T cell fraction (not recorded which). This TCR derives from a male donor with ankylosing spondylitis or in good health (not recorded which). CDR3: CASSLGVQNTGELFF. CDR3 in DNA: TGCGCCAGCAGCTTGGGAGTCCAGAACACCGGGGAGCTGTTTTTT. Looking up the rest from reference TRBV5-1 and TRBJ2-2 gives the full variable domain: KAGVTQTPRYLIKTRGQQVTLSCSPISGHRSVSWYQQTPGQGLQFLFEYFSETQRNKGNFPGRFSGRQFSNSRSEMNVSTLELGDSALYLCASSLGVQNTGELFFGEGSRLTVL.